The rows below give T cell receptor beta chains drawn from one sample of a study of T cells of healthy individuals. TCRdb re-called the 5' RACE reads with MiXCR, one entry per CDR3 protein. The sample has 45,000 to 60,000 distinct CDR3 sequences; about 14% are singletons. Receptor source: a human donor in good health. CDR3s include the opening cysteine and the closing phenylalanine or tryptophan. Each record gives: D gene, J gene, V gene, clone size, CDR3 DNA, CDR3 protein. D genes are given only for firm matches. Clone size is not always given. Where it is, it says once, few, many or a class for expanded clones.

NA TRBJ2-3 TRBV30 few TGTGCCTGGAGTGTACTGAGACGCGGCGATACGCAGTATTTT CAWSVLRRGDTQYF
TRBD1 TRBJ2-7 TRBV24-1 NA TGTGCCACCAGTGATTCACCGGACAGGCTTCGCGGCGAGCAGTACTTC CATSDSPDRLRGEQYF
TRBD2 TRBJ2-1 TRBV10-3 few TGTGCCATCAGTGATGGATTAGCGGGGAACAATGAGCAGTTCTTC CAISDGLAGNNEQFF
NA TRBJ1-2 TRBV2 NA TGTGCCAGCAGTGAATATACCGGAGGGGGGATAAACTATGGCTACACCTTC CASSEYTGGGINYGYTF
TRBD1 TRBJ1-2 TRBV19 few TGTGCCAGTAGTCGATCGGGACAGGGTAACTATGGCTACACCTTC CASSRSGQGNYGYTF
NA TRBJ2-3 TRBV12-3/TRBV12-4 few TGTGCCAGCAGTAGCGTTGGGGGAAGATTTATAGATACGCAGTATTTT CASSSVGGRFIDTQYF
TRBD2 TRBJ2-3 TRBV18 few TGTGCCAGCTCACGTGGACTAGCGGGCACAGATACGCAGTATTTT CASSRGLAGTDTQYF
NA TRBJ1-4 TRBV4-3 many TGCGCCAGCAGCCAAGAACGCAACAGCAGGGAACTGTTTTTT CASSQERNSRELFF
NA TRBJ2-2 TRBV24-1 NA TGTGCCACCAGTGAGATTGGACAGGGGGAGCTGTTTTTT CATSEIGQGELFF
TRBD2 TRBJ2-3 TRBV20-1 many TGCAGTGCTCCAGGTGGAGGACTAGCAAAAGATACGCAGTATTTT CSAPGGGLAKDTQYF
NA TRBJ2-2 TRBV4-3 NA TGCGCCAGCAGCCAAGGCCAGAGGATCGGGGAGCTGTTTTTT CASSQGQRIGELFF
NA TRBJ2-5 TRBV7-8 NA TGTGCCAGCAGCGGTAGCGAGATCGAGACCCAGTACTTC CASSGSEIETQYF
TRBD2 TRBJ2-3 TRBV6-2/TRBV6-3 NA TGTGCCAGCAGTTATGGACTAGCGGGAGTGGCAGATACGCAGTATTTT CASSYGLAGVADTQYF
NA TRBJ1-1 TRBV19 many TGTGCCAGTGGCCGGGTGGAGGCTTTCTTT CASGRVEAFF
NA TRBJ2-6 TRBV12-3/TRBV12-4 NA TGTGCCAGCACCCAGGGGTACGGGGCCAACGTCCTGACTTTC CASTQGYGANVLTF
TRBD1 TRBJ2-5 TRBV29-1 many TGCAGCGTCTCTGGACAGGGCTACCAAGAGACCCAGTACTTC CSVSGQGYQETQYF
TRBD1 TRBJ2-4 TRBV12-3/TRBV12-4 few TGTGCCAGCAGTTGGACAGGGGAGCCCAAAAACATTCAGTACTTC CASSWTGEPKNIQYF
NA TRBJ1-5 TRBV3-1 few TGTGCCAGCAGCCAAGGGAGACCCCAGGGGCCCCAGCATTTT CASSQGRPQGPQHF
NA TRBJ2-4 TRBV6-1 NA TGCCCCAGCAGTGAAGGAGTGTTAGCCAAAAACATTCAGTACTTC CPSSEGVLAKNIQYF
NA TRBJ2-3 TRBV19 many TGTGCTCGAACCGGGACCGGGAATAAACGGGCAGATACGCAGTATTTT CARTGTGNKRADTQYF
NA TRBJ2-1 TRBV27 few TGTGCCAGCAGTTTGATCATGCCCGGGACTAATGAGCAGTTCTTC CASSLIMPGTNEQFF
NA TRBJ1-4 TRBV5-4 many TGTGCCAGCAGCTTGGCGGACTTCGGGGGAAAACTGTTTTTT CASSLADFGGKLFF
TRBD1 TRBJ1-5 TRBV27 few TGTGCCAGCAGTACCCGGACAGGGGGGCCCAATCAGCCCCAGCATTTT CASSTRTGGPNQPQHF
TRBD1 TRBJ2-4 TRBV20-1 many TGCAGTGGTCGGGACAGCCTAGCCAAAAACATTCAGTACTTC CSGRDSLAKNIQYF
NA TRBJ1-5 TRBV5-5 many TGTGCCAGCAGCGGACAGTTGGGGGGCTCTGGTCAGCCCCAGCATTTT CASSGQLGGSGQPQHF
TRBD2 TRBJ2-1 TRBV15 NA TGTGCCACCAGCAGAGATCTAAGCGGGGCCAGCTCCTACAATGAGCAGTTCTTC CATSRDLSGASSYNEQFF
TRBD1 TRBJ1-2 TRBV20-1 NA TGCAGTGCTCTATTTTGGGACAGGGCTTATGGCTACACCTTC CSALFWDRAYGYTF
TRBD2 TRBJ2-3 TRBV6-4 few TGTGCCAGCAGTGACACTAGCGGGGGGCCAGATACGCAGTATTTT CASSDTSGGPDTQYF
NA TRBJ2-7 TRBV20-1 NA TGCAGTGCTAGAGATCAAGGGTACGAGCAGTACTTC CSARDQGYEQYF
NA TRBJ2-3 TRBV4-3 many TGCGCCAGCAGCCGGGAGAAAGCAGATACGCAGTATTTT CASSREKADTQYF
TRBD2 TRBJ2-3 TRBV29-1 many TGCAGCGTTGAAATTCCTAGCGGGAGTGTATCGGATACGCAGTATTTT CSVEIPSGSVSDTQYF
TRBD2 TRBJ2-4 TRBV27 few TGTGCCAGCAGTTTATTAGCTAGCGGTGTAGCCAAAAACATTCAGTACTTC CASSLLASGVAKNIQYF
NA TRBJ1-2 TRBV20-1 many TGCAGTGCCCCCCCGGCTTTCGACTATGGCTACACCTTC CSAPPAFDYGYTF
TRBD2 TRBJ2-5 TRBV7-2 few TGTGCCAGCAGCGTAGGCGGGGGGGCCCAGTACTTC CASSVGGGAQYF
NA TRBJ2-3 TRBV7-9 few TGTGCCAGCAGCTTAGGAAGGGCAGGACCCACAGATACGCAGTATTTT CASSLGRAGPTDTQYF
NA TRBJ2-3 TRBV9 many TGTGCCAGCACCACAGGGTTTTCGTGGGATAGCACAGATACGCAGTATTTT CASTTGFSWDSTDTQYF
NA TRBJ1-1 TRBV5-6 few TGTGCCAGCAGCTCGGAGAGGGCGAACACTGAAGCTTTCTTT CASSSERANTEAFF